The 30 T cell receptor beta chains below were found in one sample sequenced in a study of control samples from healthy donors and cancer patients. Only in-frame clones appear in the TCRdb table, and some are missing; sequencing was by immunoSEQ multiplex PCR. The repertoire holds 45,000 to 55,000 clones, with approximately 95% as singletons. The sample was blood. The receptors were gathered from a man aged 25 to 45 in good health.

The chain links TRBV9 to TRBJ2-2; D not certain. V lost 0 bases to trimming and J lost 9 bases, with 9 bases between them. Per the germline V gene, CDR1 is SGDLS and CDR2 is YYNGEE. The CDR3 totals 13 residues. For the CDR3, the DNA is TGTGCCAGCAGCGTAGGGATCCTCCGGGAGCTGTTTTTT. The encoded protein is CASSVGILRELFF.

This chain uses TRBV19 with TRBJ2-1; 11 positions agree with TRBD2. J was trimmed by 6 bases and V by 9 bases; bases with no gene match: 16. This CDR3 is 17 amino acids long. Germline CDR1 is LNHDA and CDR2 is SQIVND (reference sequence). The CDR3 loop is CASPYQTSGNPRNEQFF. The CDR3 region has the DNA TGTGCCAGCCCCTATCAGACTAGCGGGAATCCCCGCAATGAGCAGTTCTTC.

V and J are TRBV3-1 (or the pseudogene TRBV3-2) and TRBJ1-4, with D unresolved. Germline loops: CDR1 LGHDT, CDR2 YNNKEL (reference sequence). The CDR3 totals 14 residues. Trimming shortened V by 3 bases and J by 4 bases, and 9 bases separated the two germline ends. The CDR3 nucleotides are TGTGCCAGCAGCCAGCGATCAGATAATGAAAAACTGTTTTTT. Its translation is CASSQRSDNEKLFF.

The chain recombines TRBV7-8 with TRBJ2-1; D may be TRBD1 (6 bases). Germline-derived CDR1 and CDR2 are SGHVS and FQNEAQ. Between the trimmed V and J ends, which lost 5 bases and 4 bases, there was a span of 15 bases. The CDR3 runs to 15 residues. The CDR3 coding sequence is TGTGCCAGCAGCGTCGACCGGGACAAATACAATGAGCAGTTCTTC. It yields the protein CASSVDRDKYNEQFF.

V and J are TRBV19 and TRBJ1-1, with D possibly TRBD1 on 5 matching bases. CDR1 is LNHDA and CDR2 is SQIVND in the germline V gene (reference sequence). V was pared by 4 bases and J by 5 bases, with 14 bases between. The CDR3 is 14 residues long. CDR3 sequence: CASSTGPLGTEAFF. CDR3 DNA: TGTGCCAGTAGTACGGGACCCCTCGGAACTGAAGCTTTCTTT.

Relative to its sample, this clone is medium-sized (0.01 to 0.1%). The gene calls are TRBV18 and TRBJ2-1; no reliable D call. The CDR3 is made up of 14 amino acids. The V and J ends lost 4 bases and 8 bases respectively, with 15 bases between them. Germline assignment: CDR1 KGHSH and CDR2 LQKENI. The CDR3 bases are TGTGCCAGCTCACAACTCCCAGGAAGCGATGAGCAGTTCTTC. Translation gives CASSQLPGSDEQFF.

This chain links TRBV7-3 with TRBJ2-2, with unresolved D. Germline CDR1 is SGHTA and CDR2 is FQGTGA. The CDR3 runs to 12 residues. Trimming cost V 5 bases and J 1 base, with 2 bases left between them. CDR3 nucleotides: TGTGCCAGCAGCGAGAACACCGGGGAGCTGTTTTTT. Its protein product is CASSENTGELFF.

This sequence joins TRBV5-6 and TRBJ2-7; D is uncertain. In germline, CDR1 is SGHDT, CDR2 YYEEEE. This CDR3 is built from 14 residues. Trimming removed 6 bases at V and 5 bases at J, with 18 bases between. This CDR3 reads CASTRVGDFDEQYF. CDR3 nucleotides: TGTGCCAGCACCCGTGTAGGTGACTTCGACGAGCAGTACTTC. Full variable domain (missing parts from reference TRBV5-6 and TRBJ2-7): DAGVTQSPTHLIKTRGQQVTLRCSPKSGHDTVSWYQQALGQGPQFIFQYYEEEERQRGNFPDRFSGHQFPNYSSELNVNALLLGDSALYLCASTRVGDFDEQYFGPGTRLTVT.

The genes are TRBV29-1 and TRBJ2-7; D call uncertain. The V gene lost 5 bases and the J gene lost 4 bases, with 12 bases spanning the gap. From germline, CDR1 is SQVTM and CDR2 ANQGSEA. The CDR3 is 12 residues long. The CDR3 loop reads CSVSIDLYEQYF. In nucleotides, the CDR3 is TGCAGCGTTTCGATCGATCTGTACGAGCAGTACTTC.

This clone is a singleton in its sample. The V and J genes are TRBV7-3 and TRBJ2-1; 7 nucleotides line up with TRBD1. Germline assignment: CDR1 SGHTA and CDR2 FQGTGA. V was pared by 5 bases and J by 9 bases, with 13 bases of the junction left unmatched. This CDR3 has 15 amino acids. The CDR3 nucleotides are TGTGCCAGCAGCCCCAGCGGCAGGGGGAAGGGTGAGCAGTTCTTC. Its translation: CASSPSGRGKGEQFF.

The V gene is TRBV28, the J gene TRBJ2-5; D not certain. CDR1 and CDR2 (germline): MDHEN, SYDVKM. The V gene lost 2 bases and the J gene lost 2 bases, with 12 bases spanning the gap. There are 15 residues in the CDR3. The CDR3 DNA is TGTGCCAGCAGTTTACATCTCCCGGGTCAAGAGACCCAGTACTTC. It translates to CASSLHLPGQETQYF.

This chain links TRBV4-1 with TRBJ2-4; D may match TRBD1 or TRBD2 (5 bases each). The CDR3 has 15 amino acids. V was trimmed by 1 base and J by 8 bases, leaving 15 bases between them. Germline values: CDR1 MGHRA, CDR2 YSYEKL. The CDR3 bases are TGCGCCAGCAGCCAAGCAGTCAGGGACCAACACATTCAGTACTTC. Translated, it gives CASSQAVRDQHIQYF.

This sequence joins TRBV15 and TRBJ2-5, with TRBD1 identical over 10 bases. The CDR3 length is 17 residues. Germline loops: CDR1 LNHNV, CDR2 YYDKDF (reference sequence). The trim removed 1 base at V and 3 bases at J, leaving 8 bases unmatched. The CDR3, as DNA: TGTGCCACCAGCAGAGCTCCGGGACAGGGGTTGGAAGAGACCCAGTACTTC. Its protein product is CATSRAPGQGLEETQYF. Combining the CDR3 with reference TRBV15 and TRBJ2-5 gives the whole variable domain DAMVIQNPRYQVTQFGKPVTLSCSQTLNHNVMYWYQQKSSQAPKLLFHYYDKDFNNEADTPDNFQSRRPNTSFCFLDIRSPGLGDTAMYLCATSRAPGQGLEETQYFGPGTRLLVL.

V usage is TRBV7-2 and J usage is TRBJ2-1; D is unclear. The ends were cut back, 4 bases at V and 0 bases at J, with 10 bases in the middle. Germline CDR1 reads SGHTA; CDR2 reads FQGNSA. This CDR3 contains 15 residues. CDR3: CASSSSGYSYNEQFF. CDR3 nucleotide sequence: TGTGCCAGCAGCTCATCCGGGTACTCCTACAATGAGCAGTTCTTC. The variable domain in full, with the rest retrieved from reference TRBV7-2 and TRBJ2-1, is GAGVSQSPSNKVTEKGKDVELRCDPISGHTALYWYRQSLGQGLEFLIYFQGNSAPDKSGLPSDRFSAERTGGSVSTLTIQRTQQEDSAVYLCASSSSGYSYNEQFFGPGTRLTVL.

This rearrangement joins TRBV3-1 (or the pseudogene TRBV3-2) to TRBJ2-3; 8 nucleotides agree with TRBD2. The CDR3 contains 14 residues. V trimming: 5 bases; J trimming: 4 bases; junction bases outside the gene matches: 5. Per germline, CDR1 LGHDT and CDR2 YNNKEL (reference sequence). The CDR3 sequence: CASSTRAGADTQYF. CDR3 DNA: TGTGCCAGCAGCACACGAGCGGGAGCAGATACGCAGTATTTT.

DNA of the CDR3: TGTGCCAGCAGCGTAGCGGACACCAGTAATGAAAAACTGTTTTTT. This translates into CASSVADTSNEKLFF. The chain is built from TRBV9 and TRBJ1-4, with D possibly TRBD1 on 5 matching bases. This CDR3 spans 15 amino acids. Germline V CDR1 and CDR2: SGDLS, YYNGEE. The ends were cut back, 0 bases at V and 4 bases at J, with 10 bases in the middle.

This clone was detected once. This chain joins TRBV27 and TRBJ1-5; 8 bases are shared with TRBD1. This CDR3 comprises 14 residues. The germline CDR1 and CDR2 sequences are MNHEY and SMNVEV (reference sequence). Losses at the gene ends were 6 bases for V and 4 bases for J; bases not matched to a gene: 5. CDR3: CASRWTGSNQPQHF. CDR3 DNA sequence: TGTGCCAGCAGATGGACAGGGTCGAATCAGCCCCAGCATTTT.

This sequence joins TRBV28 and TRBJ1-1; the D is unclear. Germline values: CDR1 MDHEN, CDR2 SYDVKM. The germline V and J ends were trimmed by 6 bases and 14 bases, with 13 bases remaining between them. The CDR3 covers 10 residues. The CDR3 loop is CASSSGGWFF. CDR3 DNA: TGTGCCAGCAGCTCCGGAGGGTGGTTCTTT.

This clone was counted a single time. The chain recombines TRBV19 with TRBJ1-5, with a weak D call TRBD1 (6 bases). Germline CDR1 reads LNHDA; CDR2 reads SQIVND (reference sequence). The CDR3 is made up of 11 amino acids. V was trimmed by 3 bases and J by 9 bases, leaving 6 bases between them. This CDR3 reads CASSMTGPQHF. In nucleotides, the CDR3 is TGTGCCAGTAGTATGACAGGGCCCCAGCATTTT.

CDR3 protein: CASSLSDRLNTEAFF. Here the CDR3 DNA reads TGTGCCAGCAGCTTATCGGACAGGTTGAACACTGAAGCTTTCTTT. The chain joins TRBV7-8 to TRBJ1-1, with 7 bases matching TRBD1. This CDR3 is built from 15 residues. CDR1 SGHVS and CDR2 FQNEAQ come from the germline V gene. After removal of 2 bases from V and 0 bases from J, the junction contained 3 bases not matched to a gene.

This chain uses TRBV7-9 with TRBJ1-6; D ambiguous. V was clipped by 1 base and J by 1 base, with 8 bases between them. The CDR3 contains 16 residues. Per the germline V gene, CDR1 is SEHNR and CDR2 is FQNEAQ (reference sequence). The CDR3 DNA is TGTGCCAGCAGCTTAGGGTGGGATTCCTATAATTCACCCCTCCACTTT. It yields the protein CASSLGWDSYNSPLHF.

This sequence joins TRBV11-3 and TRBJ1-5; possibly TRBD1 for D (5 bases). Per the germline V gene, CDR1 is SGHNT and CDR2 is YENEEA. Trimming took 5 bases from V and 4 from J, leaving 18 bases between them. The CDR3 contains 16 residues. The CDR3 reads CASSKARGGGNQPQHF. The CDR3 nucleotides are TGTGCCAGCAGCAAAGCCCGGGGGGGAGGGAATCAGCCCCAGCATTTT.

A single count supports this clone. The chain combines TRBV6-6 with TRBJ2-3; the D is unclear. The V and J ends lost 6 bases and 0 bases respectively, with 4 bases between them. The V gene's germline CDR1 is MNHNY and CDR2 SVGAGI (reference sequence). This CDR3 is built from 12 residues. DNA for the CDR3: TGTGCCAGCAGAACTAGCACAGATACGCAGTATTTT. Its translation: CASRTSTDTQYF.

The rearrangement joins TRBV12-5 to TRBJ1-5, with TRBD1 identical over 9 bases. Losses at the gene ends were 0 bases for V and 2 bases for J; bases not matched to a gene: 17. The length of the CDR3 is 21 residues. The germline V gene has CDR1 LGHNT and CDR2 FRNRAP. The CDR3 loop is CASGLVDCWNPGQGCNQPQHF. Here the CDR3 DNA reads TGTGCTAGTGGTTTGGTTGATTGTTGGAACCCGGGACAGGGATGCAATCAGCCCCAGCATTTT.

This chain uses TRBV24-1 with TRBJ2-1, with D possibly being TRBD2 (6 bases). This CDR3 is 16 amino acids long. Deletions cut 1 base from V and 3 bases from J, with 12 bases between. Germline V CDR1 and CDR2: KGHDR, SFDVKD. This CDR3 is CATSDLDFSGYNEQFF. As DNA, the CDR3 is TGTGCCACCAGTGATTTAGATTTTAGCGGCTACAATGAGCAGTTCTTC.

V usage is TRBV7-3 and J usage is TRBJ2-1, with 10 bases matching TRBD2. Germline loops: CDR1 SGHTA, CDR2 FQGTGA. Trimming removed 2 bases from V and 5 bases from J; junction bases left unmatched: 3. This CDR3 is 15 amino acids long. CDR3 DNA sequence: TGTGCCAGCAGCTTACTAGCGGGGGCCCACAATGAGCAGTTCTTC. It translates to CASSLLAGAHNEQFF. Variable domain in full (rest from reference TRBV7-3 and TRBJ2-1): GAGVSQTPSNKVTEKGKYVELRCDPISGHTALYWYRQSLGQGPEFLIYFQGTGAADDSGLPNDRFFAVRPEGSVSTLKIQRTERGDSAVYLCASSLLAGAHNEQFFGPGTRLTVL.

The chain is built from TRBV6-1 and TRBJ1-1; 9 bases align to TRBD1. The junction had 12 bases not matched to a gene; V was cut back by 0 bases and J by 4 bases. In germline, CDR1 is MNHNS, CDR2 SASEGT. This CDR3 is 18 amino acids long. In nucleotides, the CDR3 is TGTGCCAGCAGTGAAGCGCTTACAGGGGGCGCGTTCGGCACTGAAGCTTTCTTT. It specifies CASSEALTGGAFGTEAFF.

The chain is built from TRBV5-1 and TRBJ1-1; D is ambiguous. The CDR3 has 12 amino acids. The V end was cut by 5 bases, the J end by 1 base, with 6 bases between. Germline V lookup: CDR1 SGHRS, CDR2 YFSETQ. The CDR3 DNA reads as TGCGCCAGCAGTCGGGGGAACACTGAAGCTTTCTTT. Translation gives CASSRGNTEAFF.

This chain links TRBV29-1 with TRBJ1-1; D not resolved. The germline gives CDR1 SQVTM, CDR2 ANQGSEA. V shed 8 bases and J shed 6 bases, with 16 bases lying between them. The CDR3 is 12 amino acids. The CDR3 coding sequence is TGCAGCCCCGGGCCTGCCGGTGCTGAAGCTTTCTTT. This encodes CSPGPAGAEAFF.

This chain joins TRBV7-2 and TRBJ1-6, with D possibly matching TRBD1 (6 bases). V gave up 1 base and J gave up 8 bases, with 6 bases separating them. The CDR3 sequence is 13 residues long. Germline values: CDR1 SGHTA, CDR2 FQGNSA. CDR3 coding DNA: TGTGCCAGCAGCTTAGAGGGGGATTCACCCCTCCACTTT. Encoded protein: CASSLEGDSPLHF.